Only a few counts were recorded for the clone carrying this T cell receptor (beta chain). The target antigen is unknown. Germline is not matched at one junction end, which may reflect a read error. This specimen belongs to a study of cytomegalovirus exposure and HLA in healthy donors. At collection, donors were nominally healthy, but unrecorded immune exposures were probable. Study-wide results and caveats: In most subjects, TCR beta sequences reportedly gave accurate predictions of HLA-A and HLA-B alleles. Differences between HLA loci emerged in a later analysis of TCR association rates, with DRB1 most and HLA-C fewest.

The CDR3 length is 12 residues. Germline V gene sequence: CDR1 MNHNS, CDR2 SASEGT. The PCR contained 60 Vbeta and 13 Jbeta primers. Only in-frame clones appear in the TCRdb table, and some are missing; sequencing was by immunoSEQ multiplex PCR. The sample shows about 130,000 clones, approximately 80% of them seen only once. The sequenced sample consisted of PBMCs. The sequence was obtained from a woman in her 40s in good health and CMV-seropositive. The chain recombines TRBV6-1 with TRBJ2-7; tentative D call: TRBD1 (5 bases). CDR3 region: CASSPPTVQRNF. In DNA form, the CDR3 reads TGTGCCAGCAGCCCGCCGACAGTGCAAAGAAACTTC.